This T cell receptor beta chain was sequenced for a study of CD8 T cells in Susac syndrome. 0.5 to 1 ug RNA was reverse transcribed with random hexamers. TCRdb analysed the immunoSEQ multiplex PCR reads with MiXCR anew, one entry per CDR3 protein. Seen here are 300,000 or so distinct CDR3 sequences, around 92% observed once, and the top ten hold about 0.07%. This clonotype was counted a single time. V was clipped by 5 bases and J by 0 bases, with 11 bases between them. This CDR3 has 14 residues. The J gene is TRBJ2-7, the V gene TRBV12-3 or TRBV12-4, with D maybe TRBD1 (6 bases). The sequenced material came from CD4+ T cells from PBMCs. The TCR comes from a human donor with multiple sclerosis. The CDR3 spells CASSQQGFSYEQYF. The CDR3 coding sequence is TGTGCCAGCAGTCAACAGGGATTCTCCTACGAGCAGTACTTC.